What follows is one TCR beta chain and its context. Its antigen remains unidentified. The CDR3 sequence is 16 residues long. Trimming stripped 5 bases from V and 0 bases from J, with 14 bases between. Germline CDR1 is SEHNR and CDR2 is FQNEAQ (reference sequence). These data are taken from a study of T cell responses to AZD1222 COVID-19 vaccine. Notes on the study in general: Donors skewed white British and female; clonal diversity was possibly underestimated. At baseline, just 5 or 6 AZD1222 recipients tested seropositive.

Libraries were prepared by immunoSEQ multiplex PCR; TCRdb keeps only in-frame clonotypes and omits some of them. The sample holds approximately 77,000 clones, 70% to 90% seen once. The chain couples TRBV7-9 to TRBJ2-1, with no clear D. This specimen was peripheral blood, taken 28 days after the second AZD1222 dose. The receptor was derived from an adult who received the AZD1222 COVID-19 vaccine. The CDR3 here is CASSPSTGNSYNEQFF. CDR3 nucleotides: TGTGCCAGCAGCCCATCGACTGGGAACTCCTACAATGAGCAGTTCTTC. Variable domain in full (rest from reference TRBV7-9 and TRBJ2-1): DTGVSQNPRHKITKRGQNVTFRCDPISEHNRLYWYRQTLGQGPEFLTYFQNEAQLEKSRLLSDRFSAERPKGSFSTLEIQRTEQGDSAMYLCASSPSTGNSYNEQFFGPGTRLTVL.